This paragraph covers one T cell receptor (beta chain) sequence. The antigen is unknown. The data originate from a study of cytomegalovirus exposure and HLA in healthy donors. In the study overall: Clustering assigned 81% of the approximately 430 genotyped donors to the Caucasian-associated ancestry cluster.

A multiplex PCR was run with 60 Vbeta primers and 13 Jbeta primers. Per the study methods: A later analysis counted about 80 million unique TCR beta chains, around 10 million shared. The protocol was immunoSEQ multiplex PCR, while the TCRdb copy is restricted to in-frame clones and leaves out a portion. V and J calls and clone size are those listed in that table; D and trimming were worked out from the DNA. The profile shows around 100,000 clones, 74% of them singletons. Per germline, CDR1 SEHNR and CDR2 FQNEAQ (reference sequence). This CDR3 is 12 amino acids long. Trimming shortened V by 3 bases and J by 7 bases, and 10 bases separated the two germline ends. Whole-study results and caveats: Likely technical artifact: a cluster of highly shared sequence variants. The classifier, whose performance was assessed in both the original and validation cohorts, reportedly diagnosed cytomegalovirus status with high specificity and sensitivity.

The TCR comes from a man aged 25-45 years in good health and CMV-seropositive. Sequencing was performed on PBMCs. The chain couples TRBV7-9 to TRBJ2-7; unclear D gene. The CDR3 DNA follows: TGTGCCAGCAGCTTTTCGAAGAGGGAGCAGTACTTC. Translated: CASSFSKREQYF. Using reference TRBV7-9 and TRBJ2-7 for the parts outside the CDR3, the full variable domain is DTGVSQNPRHKITKRGQNVTFRCDPISEHNRLYWYRQTLGQGPEFLTYFQNEAQLEKSRLLSDRFSAERPKGSFSTLEIQRTEQGDSAMYLCASSFSKREQYFGPGTRLTVT.